This T cell receptor (beta chain) was identified in a study of regulatory T cells in long-lasting Graves disease. Study-level findings and limits: The study found TRBV28, TRBJ1-2 and TRBJ2-5 favored in persistent disease.

Through Arm-PCR of CDR3 regions and iRepertoire HTBI primers, TCR beta libraries were built. Each CDR3 protein gets one entry after TCRdb re-called the multiplex PCR reads with MiXCR. The sample includes roughly 530,000 distinct CDR3 sequences, about 16% of them seen just once. Time point described: newly diagnosed GD, antithyroid drugs for less than 3 months. Isolated PBMC RNA provided the starting material for the TCR library. This clonotype turned up a few times. Antigen specificity is unknown. CDR3 size: 15 residues. In germline, CDR1 is SGHRS, CDR2 YFSETQ. Trimming cost V 0 bases and J 2 bases, with 12 bases left between them. In addition, the sample was reused for a study of T cells in Graves' hyperthyroidism and ophthalmopathy. Per that study: The HTBI set primed first-round TCR CDR3 RT-PCR.

This TCR was recovered from a woman between 40 and 65 years old with Graves disease. The chain employs TRBV5-1 and TRBJ2-7; D unclear. The specimen was peripheral blood mononuclear cells (PBMCs), collected at new diagnosis, from a patient treated with antithyroid drugs. The CDR3 reads CASSLDTSRTYEQYF. CDR3 nucleotide sequence: TGCGCCAGCAGCTTGGACACAAGCAGAACCTACGAGCAGTACTTC.